This entry is about one T cell receptor beta chain. Germline lookup yields CDR1 SGHTA and CDR2 FQGNSA. The CDR3 covers 14 residues. The V gene lost 5 bases and the J gene lost 4 bases, with 11 bases spanning the gap. The data derive from a study of regulatory T cells in long-lasting Graves disease. Assembly of TCR beta libraries relied on iRepertoire HTBI primers together with Arm-PCR of CDR3 regions. TCRdb recomputed calls from the multiplex PCR reads with MiXCR, one row per CDR3 protein. The sample includes some 220,000 distinct CDR3 sequences, roughly a fifth seen only once; the top ten take approximately 12%. Described time point: newly diagnosed GD, antithyroid drugs for less than 3 months. PBMC-extracted RNA yielded the TCR library. The data also belong to a second study, concerning T cells in Graves' hyperthyroidism and ophthalmopathy.

Material: peripheral blood mononuclear cells (PBMCs), obtained at new diagnosis, from a patient treated with antithyroid drugs. The chain joins TRBV7-2 to TRBJ1-4; D unclear. The source is a woman in her 30s with Graves disease. The CDR3, as DNA: TGTGCCAGCAGCCCCTTGAGTGGTAATGAAAAACTGTTTTTT. Translating it yields CASSPLSGNEKLFF.